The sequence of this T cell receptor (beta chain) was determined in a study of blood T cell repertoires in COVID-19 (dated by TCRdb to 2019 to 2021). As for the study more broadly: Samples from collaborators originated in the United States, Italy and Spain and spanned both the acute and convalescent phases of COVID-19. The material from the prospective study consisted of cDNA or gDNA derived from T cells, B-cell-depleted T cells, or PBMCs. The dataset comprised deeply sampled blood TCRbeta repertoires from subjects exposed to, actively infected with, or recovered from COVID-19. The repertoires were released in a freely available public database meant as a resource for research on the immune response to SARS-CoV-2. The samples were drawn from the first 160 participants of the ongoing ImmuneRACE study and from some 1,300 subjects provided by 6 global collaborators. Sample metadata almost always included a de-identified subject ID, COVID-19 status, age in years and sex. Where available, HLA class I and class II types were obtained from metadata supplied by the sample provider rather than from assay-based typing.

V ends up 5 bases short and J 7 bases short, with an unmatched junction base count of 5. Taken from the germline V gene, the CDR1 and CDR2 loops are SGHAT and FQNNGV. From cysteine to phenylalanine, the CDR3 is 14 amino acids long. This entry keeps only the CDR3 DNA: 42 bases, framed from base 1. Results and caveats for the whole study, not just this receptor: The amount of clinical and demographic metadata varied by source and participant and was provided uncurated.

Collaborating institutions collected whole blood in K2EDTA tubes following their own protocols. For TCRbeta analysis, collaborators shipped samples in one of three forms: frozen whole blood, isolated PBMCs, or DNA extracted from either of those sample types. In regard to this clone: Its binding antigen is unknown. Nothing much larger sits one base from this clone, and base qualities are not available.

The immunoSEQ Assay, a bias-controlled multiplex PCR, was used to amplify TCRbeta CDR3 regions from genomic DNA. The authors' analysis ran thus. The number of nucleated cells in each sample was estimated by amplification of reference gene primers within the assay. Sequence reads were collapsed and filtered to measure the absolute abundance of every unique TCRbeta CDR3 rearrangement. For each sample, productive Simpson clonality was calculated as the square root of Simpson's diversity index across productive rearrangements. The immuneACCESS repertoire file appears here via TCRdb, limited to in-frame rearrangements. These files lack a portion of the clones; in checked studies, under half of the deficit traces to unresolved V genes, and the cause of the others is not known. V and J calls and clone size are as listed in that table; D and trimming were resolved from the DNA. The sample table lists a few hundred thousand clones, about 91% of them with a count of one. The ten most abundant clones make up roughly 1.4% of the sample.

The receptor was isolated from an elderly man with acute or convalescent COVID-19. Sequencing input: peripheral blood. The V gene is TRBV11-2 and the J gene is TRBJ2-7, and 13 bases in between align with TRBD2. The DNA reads TGTGCCAGCAGCCAGACTAGCGGGAGGCCAGAGCAGTACTTC. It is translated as CASSQTSGRPEQYF.